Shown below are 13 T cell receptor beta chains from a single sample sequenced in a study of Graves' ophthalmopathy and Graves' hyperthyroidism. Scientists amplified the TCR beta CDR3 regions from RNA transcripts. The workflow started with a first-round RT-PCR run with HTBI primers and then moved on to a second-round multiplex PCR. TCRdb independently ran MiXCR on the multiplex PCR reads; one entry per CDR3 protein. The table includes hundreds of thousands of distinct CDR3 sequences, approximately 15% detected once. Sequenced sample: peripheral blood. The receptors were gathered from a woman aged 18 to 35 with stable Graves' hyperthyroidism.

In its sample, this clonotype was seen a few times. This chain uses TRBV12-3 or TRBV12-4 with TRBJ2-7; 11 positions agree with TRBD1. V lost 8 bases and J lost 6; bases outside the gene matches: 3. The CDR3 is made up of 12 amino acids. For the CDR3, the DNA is TGTGCCAGCCGGGACAGGGGGGGCGAGCAGTACTTC. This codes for CASRDRGGEQYF.

CDR3 sequence: CASSRIQGGTEAFF. Here the CDR3 DNA reads TGCGCCAGCAGCCGTATACAGGGTGGTACTGAAGCTTTCTTT. The chain couples TRBV4-1 to TRBJ1-1; D perhaps matches TRBD1 (6 bases). This CDR3 contains 14 residues. Per germline, CDR1 MGHRA and CDR2 YSYEKL. V lost 4 bases to trimming and J lost 5 bases, with 14 bases between them.

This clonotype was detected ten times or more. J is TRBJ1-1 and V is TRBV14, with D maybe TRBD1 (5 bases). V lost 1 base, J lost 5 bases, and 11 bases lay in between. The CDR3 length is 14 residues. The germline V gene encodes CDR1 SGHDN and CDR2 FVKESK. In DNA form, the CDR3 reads TGTGCCAGCAGCCAAGTTAGGGGAAGTACTGAAGCTTTCTTT. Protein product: CASSQVRGSTEAFF.

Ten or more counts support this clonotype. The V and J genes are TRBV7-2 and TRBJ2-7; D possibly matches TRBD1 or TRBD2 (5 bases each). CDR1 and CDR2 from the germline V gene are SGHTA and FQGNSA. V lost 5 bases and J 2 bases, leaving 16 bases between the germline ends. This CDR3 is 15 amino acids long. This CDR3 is CASSTPNPGPYEQYF. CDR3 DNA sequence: TGTGCCAGCAGCACCCCTAACCCGGGGCCCTACGAGCAGTACTTC.

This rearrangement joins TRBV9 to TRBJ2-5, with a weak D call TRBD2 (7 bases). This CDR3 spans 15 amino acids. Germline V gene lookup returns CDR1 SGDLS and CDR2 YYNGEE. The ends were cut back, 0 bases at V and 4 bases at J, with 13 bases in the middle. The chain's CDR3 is CASSVAGGLIETQYF. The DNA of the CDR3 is TGTGCCAGCAGCGTAGCGGGGGGCCTTATAGAGACCCAGTACTTC.

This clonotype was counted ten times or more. CDR3 in DNA: TGTGCCAGCAGTCCTCGTGGCACTGAAGCTTTCTTT. It encodes CASSPRGTEAFF. The chain recombines TRBV7-2 with TRBJ1-1; D unresolved. The CDR3 loop spans 12 amino acids. Germline V lookup: CDR1 SGHTA, CDR2 FQGNSA. The V gene lost 6 bases and the J gene lost 4 bases, with 9 bases spanning the gap.

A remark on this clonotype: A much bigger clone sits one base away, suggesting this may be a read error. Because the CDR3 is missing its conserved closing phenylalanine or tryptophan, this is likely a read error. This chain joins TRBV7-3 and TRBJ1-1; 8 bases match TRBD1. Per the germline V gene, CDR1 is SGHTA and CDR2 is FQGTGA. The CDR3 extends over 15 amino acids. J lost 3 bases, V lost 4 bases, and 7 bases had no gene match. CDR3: CASSSSTGVYTEAFL. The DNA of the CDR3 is TGTGCCAGCAGCTCCTCGACAGGGGTGTACACTGAAGCTTTCCTT.

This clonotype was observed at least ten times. CDR3 loop: CATSPGTGISGYTF. The CDR3, as DNA: TGTGCCACCAGCCCCGGGACAGGGATCAGTGGCTACACCTTC. V is TRBV24-1 and J is TRBJ1-2; TRBD1 agrees at 9 bases. Per the germline V gene, CDR1 is KGHDR and CDR2 is SFDVKD. Germline trimming cut 7 bases from V and 7 bases from J; bases unmatched to any gene: 9. The CDR3 extends over 14 amino acids.

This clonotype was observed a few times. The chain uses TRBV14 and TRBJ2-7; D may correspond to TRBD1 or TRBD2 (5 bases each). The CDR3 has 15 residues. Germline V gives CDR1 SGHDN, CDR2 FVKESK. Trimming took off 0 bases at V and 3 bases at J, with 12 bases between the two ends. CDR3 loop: CASSQDRDAIYEQYF. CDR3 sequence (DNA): TGTGCCAGCAGCCAAGACCGGGACGCAATCTACGAGCAGTACTTC.

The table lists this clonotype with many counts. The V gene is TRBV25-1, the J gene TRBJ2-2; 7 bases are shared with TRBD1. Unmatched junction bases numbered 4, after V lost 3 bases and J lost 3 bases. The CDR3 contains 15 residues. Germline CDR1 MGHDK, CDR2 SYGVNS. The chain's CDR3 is CASSDGRGYTGELFF. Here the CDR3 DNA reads TGTGCCAGCAGTGATGGCAGGGGGTACACCGGGGAGCTGTTTTTT.

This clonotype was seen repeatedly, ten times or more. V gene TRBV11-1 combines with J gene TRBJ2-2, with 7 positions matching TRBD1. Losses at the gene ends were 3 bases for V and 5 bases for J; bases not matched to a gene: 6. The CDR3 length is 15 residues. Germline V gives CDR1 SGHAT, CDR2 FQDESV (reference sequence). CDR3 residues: CASSFRTGGTGELFF. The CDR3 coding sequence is TGTGCCAGCAGCTTTCGGACAGGAGGAACCGGGGAGCTGTTTTTT.

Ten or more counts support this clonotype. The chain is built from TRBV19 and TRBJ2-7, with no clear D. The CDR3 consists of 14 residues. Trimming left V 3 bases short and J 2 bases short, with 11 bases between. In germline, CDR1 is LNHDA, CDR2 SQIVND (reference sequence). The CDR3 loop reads CASSIGPYTYEQYF. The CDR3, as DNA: TGTGCCAGTAGTATTGGGCCCTATACCTACGAGCAGTACTTC.

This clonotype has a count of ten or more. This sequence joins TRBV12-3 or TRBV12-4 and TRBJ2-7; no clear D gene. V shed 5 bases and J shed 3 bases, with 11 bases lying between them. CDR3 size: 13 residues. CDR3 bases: TGTGCCAGCAGTCCCAGAATGCTCTACGAGCAGTACTTC. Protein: CASSPRMLYEQYF.